Sequencing of this T cell receptor (beta chain) was carried out in a study of blood T cell repertoires in COVID-19. The wider study: In each case, the material was cDNA or gDNA derived from T cells, B-cell-depleted T cells, or PBMCs.

Profiled with immunoSEQ multiplex PCR; TCRdb holds only in-frame clones, not every one. Of around 80,000 clones listed, roughly 86% are singletons. The CDR3 has 13 residues. Germline V lookup: CDR1 SNHLY, CDR2 FYNNEI. The V end was cut by 6 bases, the J end by 5 bases, with 10 bases between. V is TRBV2 and J is TRBJ2-2; D may be TRBD1 (6 bases). What was sequenced was peripheral blood. This TCR came from a man older than 75 with active or convalescent COVID-19. The CDR3 coding sequence is TGTGCCAGCAGCTTGGGGGCAACCGGGGAGCTGTTTTTT. Translated, it gives CASSLGATGELFF.